This TCR beta chain was documented in a study of beta chain features in type 1 diabetes. Study-wide results and limits: Researchers report that Type 1 diabetes patients had moderately but significantly shorter TCRB CDR3s across all four CD4+ subsets. A closer apparent resemblance between naive, central memory and Treg TCRB repertoires was seen in patients than in healthy donors.

Only a few counts were recorded for this clone. Its antigen is still unknown. The identical CDR3 is also encoded by other nucleotide sequences in the sample. Every isolated RNA sample was fully reverse transcribed, so sequencing captured expressed TCRB transcripts. The protocol was immunoSEQ multiplex PCR, while the TCRdb copy is restricted to in-frame clones and leaves out a portion. The table records 600,000 to 700,000 clones, 12% of them present only once. The CDR3 extends over 15 amino acids. The V gene's germline CDR1 is ENHRY and CDR2 SYGVKD. V lost 4 bases to trimming and J lost 0 bases; unmatched junction nucleotides: 2. The authors sorted CD4+ naive, central memory, regulatory and stem cell-like memory cells via CD45RO/CCR7/CD25/CD127/CD95/CD27.

V gene TRBV10-3 combines with J gene TRBJ2-3; TRBD1 aligns across 9 bases. This TCR derives from a man aged 30 to 45 with type 1 diabetes. The sample was naive CD4+ T cells from blood. The CDR3 loop reads CAISVGQGSTDTQYF. The CDR3 DNA follows: TGTGCCATCAGTGTGGGACAGGGAAGCACAGATACGCAGTATTTT.